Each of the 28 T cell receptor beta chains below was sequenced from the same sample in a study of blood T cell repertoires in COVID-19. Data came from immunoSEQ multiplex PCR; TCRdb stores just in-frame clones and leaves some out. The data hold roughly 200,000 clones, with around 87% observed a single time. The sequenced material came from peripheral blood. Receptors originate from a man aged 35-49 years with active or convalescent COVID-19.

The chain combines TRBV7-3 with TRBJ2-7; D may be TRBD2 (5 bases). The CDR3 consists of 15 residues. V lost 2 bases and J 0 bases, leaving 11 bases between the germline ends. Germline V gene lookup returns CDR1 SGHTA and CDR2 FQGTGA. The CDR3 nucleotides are TGTGCCAGCAGCTTAGAGGGCACGATCTCCTACGAGCAGTACTTC. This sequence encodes CASSLEGTISYEQYF.

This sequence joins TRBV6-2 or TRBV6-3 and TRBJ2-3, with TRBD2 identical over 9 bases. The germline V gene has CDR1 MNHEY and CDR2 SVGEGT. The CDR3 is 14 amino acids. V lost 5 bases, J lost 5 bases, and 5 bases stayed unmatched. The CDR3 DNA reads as TGTGCCAGCAGTCATAGCGGGGGTAGAGATACGCAGTATTTT. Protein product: CASSHSGGRDTQYF.

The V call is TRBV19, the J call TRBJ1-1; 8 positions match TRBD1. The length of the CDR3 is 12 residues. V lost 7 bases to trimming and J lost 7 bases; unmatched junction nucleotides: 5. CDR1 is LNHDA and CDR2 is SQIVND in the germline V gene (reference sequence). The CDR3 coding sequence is TGTGCCAGTAATAAACAGGGGGATGAAGCTTTCTTT. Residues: CASNKQGDEAFF. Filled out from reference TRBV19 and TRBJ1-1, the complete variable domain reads DGGITQSPKYLFRKEGQNVTLSCEQNLNHDAMYWYRQDPGQGLRLIYYSQIVNDFQKGDIAEGYSVSREKKESFPLTVTSAQKNPTAFYLCASNKQGDEAFFGQGTRLTVV.

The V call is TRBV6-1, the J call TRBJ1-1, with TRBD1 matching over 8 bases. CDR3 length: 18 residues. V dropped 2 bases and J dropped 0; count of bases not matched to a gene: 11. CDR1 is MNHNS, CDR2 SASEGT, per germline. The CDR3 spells CASSETAGTGIMNTEAFF. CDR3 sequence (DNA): TGTGCCAGCAGTGAAACGGCCGGGACAGGTATCATGAACACTGAAGCTTTCTTT.

The CDR3: CASSPGGGTDTQYF. DNA of the CDR3: TGTGCCAGCTCACCGGGCGGGGGCACAGATACGCAGTATTTT. The chain combines TRBV18 with TRBJ2-3, with D tentatively TRBD2 (6 bases). Deletions cut 3 bases from V and 1 base from J, with 8 bases between. CDR3 length equals 14 residues. CDR1 KGHSH and CDR2 LQKENI come from the germline V gene.

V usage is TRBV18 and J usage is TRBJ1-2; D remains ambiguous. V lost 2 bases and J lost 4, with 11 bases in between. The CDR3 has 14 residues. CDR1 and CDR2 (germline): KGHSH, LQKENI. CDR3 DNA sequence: TGTGCCAGCTCACCAAACAGTGATCTCTATGGCTACACCTTC. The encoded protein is CASSPNSDLYGYTF.

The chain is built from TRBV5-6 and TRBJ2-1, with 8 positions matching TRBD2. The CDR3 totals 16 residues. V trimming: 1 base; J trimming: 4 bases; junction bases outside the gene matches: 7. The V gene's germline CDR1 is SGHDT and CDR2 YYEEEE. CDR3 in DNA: TGTGCCAGCAGCTTGCCATCGGGGGGGTTGTACAATGAGCAGTTCTTC. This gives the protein CASSLPSGGLYNEQFF.

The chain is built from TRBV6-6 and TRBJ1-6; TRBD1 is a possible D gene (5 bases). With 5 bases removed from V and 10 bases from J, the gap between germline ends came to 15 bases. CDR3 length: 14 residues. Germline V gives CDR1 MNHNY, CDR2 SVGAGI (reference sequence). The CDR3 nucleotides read TGTGCCAGCAGTAGAACAGGTTACGGATCACCCCTCCACTTT. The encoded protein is CASSRTGYGSPLHF.

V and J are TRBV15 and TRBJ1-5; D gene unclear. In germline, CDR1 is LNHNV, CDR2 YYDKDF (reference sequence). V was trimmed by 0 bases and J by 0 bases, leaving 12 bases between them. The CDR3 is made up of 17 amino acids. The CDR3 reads CATSRETAGNSNQPQHF. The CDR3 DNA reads TGTGCCACCAGCAGAGAAACGGCGGGGAATAGCAATCAGCCCCAGCATTTT. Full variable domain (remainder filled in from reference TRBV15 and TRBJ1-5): DAMVIQNPRYQVTQFGKPVTLSCSQTLNHNVMYWYQQKSSQAPKLLFHYYDKDFNNEADTPDNFQSRRPNTSFCFLDIRSPGLGDTAMYLCATSRETAGNSNQPQHFGDGTRLSIL.

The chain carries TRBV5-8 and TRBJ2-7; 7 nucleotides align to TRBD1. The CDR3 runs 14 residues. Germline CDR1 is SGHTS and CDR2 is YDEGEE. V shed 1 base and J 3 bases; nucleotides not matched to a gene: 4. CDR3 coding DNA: TGTGCCAGCAGCTTGCGACAGGGCCTCTACGAGCAGTACTTC. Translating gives CASSLRQGLYEQYF.

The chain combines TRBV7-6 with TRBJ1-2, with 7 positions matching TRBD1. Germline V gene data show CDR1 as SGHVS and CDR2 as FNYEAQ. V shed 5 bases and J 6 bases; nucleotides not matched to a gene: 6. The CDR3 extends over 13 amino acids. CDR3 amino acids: CASSPQGFHGYTF. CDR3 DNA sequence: TGTGCCAGCAGCCCACAGGGGTTCCATGGCTACACCTTC.

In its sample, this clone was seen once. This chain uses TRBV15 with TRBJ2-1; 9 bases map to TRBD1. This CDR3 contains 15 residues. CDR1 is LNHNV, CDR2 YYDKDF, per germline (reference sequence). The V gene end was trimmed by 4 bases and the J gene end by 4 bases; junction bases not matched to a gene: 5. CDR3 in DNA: TGTGCCACCAGCACCGGACAGGGGACTTACAATGAGCAGTTCTTC. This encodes CATSTGQGTYNEQFF.

CDR3 coding DNA: TGTGCCAGCAGTCCTCCCGGGACAGGGCCCCAGCCCCAGCATTTT. Residues: CASSPPGTGPQPQHF. The rearrangement uses TRBV28 and TRBJ1-5; TRBD1 aligns across 9 bases. Unmatched junction bases numbered 9, after V lost 5 bases and J lost 7 bases. The CDR3 covers 15 residues. Looked up from germline, CDR1 is MDHEN and CDR2 is SYDVKM.

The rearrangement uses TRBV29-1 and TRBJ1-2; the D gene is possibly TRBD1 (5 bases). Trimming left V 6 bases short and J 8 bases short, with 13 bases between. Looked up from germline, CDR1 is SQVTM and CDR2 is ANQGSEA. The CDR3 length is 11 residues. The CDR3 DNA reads TGCAGCGTCGCAGGGTCGGAGGGCTACACCTTC. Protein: CSVAGSEGYTF.

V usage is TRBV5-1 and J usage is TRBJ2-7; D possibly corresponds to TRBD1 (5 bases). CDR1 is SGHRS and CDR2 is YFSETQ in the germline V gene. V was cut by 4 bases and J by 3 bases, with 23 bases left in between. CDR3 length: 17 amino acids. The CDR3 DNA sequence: TGCGCCAGCAGCCTCTCAGCTGACAGCCGATGGAGCTACGAGCAGTACTTC. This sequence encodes CASSLSADSRWSYEQYF.

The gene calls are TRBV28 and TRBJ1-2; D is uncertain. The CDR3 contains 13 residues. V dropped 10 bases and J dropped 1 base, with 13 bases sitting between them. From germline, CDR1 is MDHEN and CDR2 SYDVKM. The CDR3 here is CATLGSINYGYTF. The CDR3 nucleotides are TGTGCCACCCTAGGGAGCATTAACTATGGCTACACCTTC.

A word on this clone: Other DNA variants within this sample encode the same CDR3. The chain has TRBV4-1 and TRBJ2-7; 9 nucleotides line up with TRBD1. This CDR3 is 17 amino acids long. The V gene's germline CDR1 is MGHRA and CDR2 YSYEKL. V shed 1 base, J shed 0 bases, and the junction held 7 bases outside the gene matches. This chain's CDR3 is CASSQVSGTGTSYEQYF. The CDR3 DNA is TGCGCCAGCAGCCAAGTCTCCGGGACAGGGACCTCCTACGAGCAGTACTTC.

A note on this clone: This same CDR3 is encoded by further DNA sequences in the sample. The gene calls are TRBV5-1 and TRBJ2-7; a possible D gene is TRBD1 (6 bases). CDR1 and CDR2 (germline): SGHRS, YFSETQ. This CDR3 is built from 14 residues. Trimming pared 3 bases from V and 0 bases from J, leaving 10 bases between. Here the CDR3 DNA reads TGCGCCAGCAGCTGGGACACGAGCTCCTACGAGCAGTACTTC. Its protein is CASSWDTSSYEQYF.

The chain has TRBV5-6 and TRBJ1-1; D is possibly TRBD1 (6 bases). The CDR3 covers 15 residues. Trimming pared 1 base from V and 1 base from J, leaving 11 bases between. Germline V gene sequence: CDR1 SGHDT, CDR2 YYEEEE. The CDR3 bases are TGTGCCAGCAGCTTGTATGGGACAACGAACACTGAAGCTTTCTTT. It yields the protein CASSLYGTTNTEAFF.

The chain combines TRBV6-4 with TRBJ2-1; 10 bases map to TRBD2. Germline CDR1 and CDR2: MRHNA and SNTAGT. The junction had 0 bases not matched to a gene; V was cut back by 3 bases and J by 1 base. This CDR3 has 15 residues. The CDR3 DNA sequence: TGTGCCAGCAGTGAGACTAGCGGGTCCTACAATGAGCAGTTCTTC. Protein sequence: CASSETSGSYNEQFF.

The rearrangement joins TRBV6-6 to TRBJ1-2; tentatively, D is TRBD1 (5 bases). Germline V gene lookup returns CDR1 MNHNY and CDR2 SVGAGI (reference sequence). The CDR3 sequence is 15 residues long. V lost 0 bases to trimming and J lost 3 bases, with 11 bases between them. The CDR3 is CASSYSLGADYGYTF. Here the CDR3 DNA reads TGTGCCAGCAGTTACTCGTTAGGGGCGGACTATGGCTACACCTTC.

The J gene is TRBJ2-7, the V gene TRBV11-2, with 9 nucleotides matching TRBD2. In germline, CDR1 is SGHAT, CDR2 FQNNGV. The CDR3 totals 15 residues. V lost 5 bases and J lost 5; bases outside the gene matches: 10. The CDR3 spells CASSQEGTSINEQYF. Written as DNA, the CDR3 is TGTGCCAGCAGCCAGGAGGGGACTAGCATCAACGAGCAGTACTTC.

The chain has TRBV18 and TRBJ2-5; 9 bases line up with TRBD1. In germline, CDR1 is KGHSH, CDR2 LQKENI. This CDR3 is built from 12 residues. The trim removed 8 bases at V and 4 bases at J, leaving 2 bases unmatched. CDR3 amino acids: CASKGQGETQYF. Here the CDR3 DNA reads TGTGCCAGCAAGGGACAGGGAGAGACCCAGTACTTC.

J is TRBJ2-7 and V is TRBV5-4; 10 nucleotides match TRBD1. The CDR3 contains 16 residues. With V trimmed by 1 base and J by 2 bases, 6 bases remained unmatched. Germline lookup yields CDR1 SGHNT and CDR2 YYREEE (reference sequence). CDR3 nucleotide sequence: TGTGCCAGCAGCTTGAGTTCGGGACAGGGGCCCTACGAGCAGTACTTC. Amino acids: CASSLSSGQGPYEQYF.

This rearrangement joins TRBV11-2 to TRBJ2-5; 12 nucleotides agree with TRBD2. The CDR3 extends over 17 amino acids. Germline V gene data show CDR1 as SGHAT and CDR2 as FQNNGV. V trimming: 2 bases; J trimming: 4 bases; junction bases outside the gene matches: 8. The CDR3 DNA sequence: TGTGCCAGCAGCTTAATAGGACTAGCGGGGTTTGTAGAGACCCAGTACTTC. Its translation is CASSLIGLAGFVETQYF.

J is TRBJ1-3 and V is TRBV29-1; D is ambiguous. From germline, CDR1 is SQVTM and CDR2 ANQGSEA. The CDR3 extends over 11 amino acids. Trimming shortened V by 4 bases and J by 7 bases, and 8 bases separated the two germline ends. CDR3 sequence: CSVVQVNTIYF. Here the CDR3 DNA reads TGCAGCGTTGTGCAGGTCAACACCATATATTTT.

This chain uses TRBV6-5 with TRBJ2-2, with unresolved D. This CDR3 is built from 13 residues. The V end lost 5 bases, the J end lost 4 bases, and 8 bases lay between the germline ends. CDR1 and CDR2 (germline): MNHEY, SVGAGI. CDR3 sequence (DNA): TGTGCCAGCAGTCCCCGAGCCACCGGGGAGCTGTTTTTT. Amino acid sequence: CASSPRATGELFF.

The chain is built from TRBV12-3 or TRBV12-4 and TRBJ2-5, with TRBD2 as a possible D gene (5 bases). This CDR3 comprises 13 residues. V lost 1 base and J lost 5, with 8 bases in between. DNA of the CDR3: TGTGCCAGCAGTTTAGGAGGGTTGGAGACCCAGTACTTC. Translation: CASSLGGLETQYF.